The 10 T cell receptor beta chains below were found in one sample sequenced in a study of PD-L1 blockade in urothelial cancer. The protocol was immunoSEQ multiplex PCR, while the TCRdb copy is restricted to in-frame clones and leaves out a portion. In the table there are about 29,000 clones, roughly 86% of which are singletons. The sample was PBMCs, taken around atezolizumab (anti-PD-L1) treatment. Receptors originate from a man aged 50-60 years with urothelial cancer.

This chain links TRBV12-2 with TRBJ2-7; the table's D gene call, TRBD1, was not cross checked with the DNA. TRBV12-2 is listed as a pseudogene. This CDR3 has 20 residues. The CDR3 sequence is CASRLASPCGLGQGKYEQYF. CDR3 sequence (DNA): TGTGCAAGTCGCTTAGCCTCCCCTTGTGGGCTCGGTCAGGGGAAGTACGAGCAGTACTTC.

A note on this clone: The sample carries other DNA sequences with the same CDR3. The V gene is TRBV29-1, the J gene TRBJ2-5; 7 bases map to TRBD2. The V segment lost 1 base and the J segment 2 bases; nucleotides outside the gene matches: 1. The V gene's germline CDR1 is SQVTM and CDR2 ANQGSEA. The CDR3 has 13 amino acids. The CDR3 protein is CSVEGLAQETQYF. CDR3 sequence (DNA): TGCAGCGTTGAAGGACTAGCACAAGAGACCCAGTACTTC.

The chain has TRBV7-9 and TRBJ1-1, with 8 bases matching TRBD1. Germline V gene data show CDR1 as SEHNR and CDR2 as FQNEAQ (reference sequence). Unmatched junction bases numbered 5, after V lost 5 bases and J lost 3 bases. The CDR3 covers 14 residues. CDR3 sequence reads: CASSRQGLHTEAFF. CDR3 nucleotide sequence: TGTGCCAGCAGCAGACAGGGGCTACACACTGAAGCTTTCTTT.

The chain has TRBV5-1 and TRBJ2-7, with D unresolved. The CDR3 runs 13 residues. Trimming pared 1 base from V and 2 bases from J, leaving 7 bases between. Germline lookup yields CDR1 SGHRS and CDR2 YFSETQ. CDR3: CASSLTPTYEQYF. The DNA of the CDR3 is TGCGCCAGCAGCTTGACACCAACCTACGAGCAGTACTTC.

V and J are TRBV28 and TRBJ1-2, with D possibly matching TRBD1 (6 bases). This CDR3 region has 15 residues. The V end lost 2 bases, the J end lost 5 bases, and 15 bases lay between the germline ends. Germline CDR1 MDHEN, CDR2 SYDVKM. The CDR3 region is CASSLITGQGYGYTF. CDR3 nucleotides: TGTGCCAGCAGTTTAATTACAGGGCAGGGGTATGGCTACACCTTC.

The CDR3 region has the DNA TGTGCCAGCAGTTTATCCTCGGGTTACGAGCAGTACTTC. Encoded protein: CASSLSSGYEQYF. The V and J genes are TRBV27 and TRBJ2-7; D call uncertain. CDR1 is MNHEY and CDR2 is SMNVEV in the germline V gene (reference sequence). This CDR3 has 13 amino acids. Trimming removed 0 bases at V and 4 bases at J, with 7 bases between.

The genes are TRBV6-1 and TRBJ2-6; 11 bases match TRBD2. Trimming took 4 bases from V and 3 from J; bases not matched to a gene: 8. Germline lookup yields CDR1 MNHNS and CDR2 SASEGT. The CDR3 is 18 amino acids. The DNA of the CDR3 is TGTGCCAGCAGTGCAACTAGCGGGAGTTTATTTGGGGCCAACGTCCTGACTTTC. Amino acid sequence: CASSATSGSLFGANVLTF.

J is TRBJ1-2 and V is TRBV6-4; D gene uncertain. V lost 6 bases and J lost 8, with 16 bases in between. The CDR3 sequence is 13 residues long. Germline V gene sequence: CDR1 MRHNA, CDR2 SNTAGT. CDR3 coding DNA: TGTGCCAGCAGGAGGAATTCCGGAGGAGGCTACACCTTC. Encoded protein: CASRRNSGGGYTF.

The chain links TRBV10-2 to TRBJ1-2; possibly TRBD1 for D (5 bases). V dropped 0 bases and J dropped 2 bases, with 10 bases sitting between them. From germline, CDR1 is WSHSY and CDR2 SAAADI. The CDR3 covers 15 residues. CDR3 sequence reads: CASSESRGGNYGYTF. The CDR3 coding sequence is TGCGCCAGCAGTGAGTCGCGGGGGGGGAACTATGGCTACACCTTC.

The CDR3 nucleotides read TGCAGCGTTGAGGGGGATAGGGACAGTAGCTATGGCTACACCTTC. Encoded protein: CSVEGDRDSSYGYTF. The chain uses TRBV29-1 and TRBJ1-2; 7 nucleotides line up with TRBD1. Germline trimming cut 3 bases from V and 4 bases from J; bases unmatched to any gene: 11. Germline-derived CDR1 and CDR2 are SQVTM and ANQGSEA. This CDR3 has 15 residues.